A selection of T cell receptor beta chains follows, all from one sample in a study of shared clonotypes between healthy human individuals. The table came from immunoSEQ multiplex PCR; TCRdb's copy has only in-frame clones and leaves some out. The sample includes 2 million to 3 million clones, 93% of them seen just once. Sequencing was done on a sample of naive CD4+ T cells from PBMCs. Receptor source: a man between 18 and 29 years old in good health. Some clones in this sample may be carry-over from other donors' samples. CDR3s include the opening cysteine and the closing phenylalanine or tryptophan. A D gene is named only where the DNA matches it firmly. Size is omitted from some rows. Given values are once, few, many or a class for expanded clones.

v_call: TRBV27
clone_size: .
j_call: TRBJ2-7
d_call: .
cdr3_aa: CATPSGVEDTQEQYF
cdr3_nt: TGTGCCACCCCCTCGGGTGTCGAGGACACCCAGGAGCAGTACTTC

v_call: TRBV5-1
clone_size: .
j_call: TRBJ1-4
d_call: .
cdr3_aa: CASSPTDPNEKLFF
cdr3_nt: TGCGCCAGCAGCCCGACAGATCCCAATGAAAAACTGTTTTTT

v_call: TRBV6-6
clone_size: .
j_call: TRBJ2-5
d_call: .
cdr3_aa: CASSYPGFQETQYF
cdr3_nt: TGTGCCAGCAGTTACCCCGGGTTCCAAGAGACCCAGTACTTC

v_call: TRBV6-1
clone_size: few
j_call: TRBJ1-4
d_call: TRBD1
cdr3_aa: CASSAGTGNEKLFF
cdr3_nt: TGTGCCAGCAGTGCCGGGACAGGGAATGAAAAACTGTTTTTT

v_call: TRBV6-5
clone_size: few
j_call: TRBJ1-4
d_call: .
cdr3_aa: CASSYTASNEKLFF
cdr3_nt: TGTGCCAGCAGTTACACAGCGTCAAATGAAAAACTGTTTTTT

v_call: TRBV6-5
clone_size: .
j_call: TRBJ2-7
d_call: .
cdr3_aa: CASSYLGPTYEQYF
cdr3_nt: TGTGCCAGCAGTTACTTGGGACCCACCTACGAGCAGTACTTC

v_call: TRBV4-3
clone_size: .
j_call: TRBJ2-3
d_call: .
cdr3_aa: CASSQGWGKVTDTQYF
cdr3_nt: TGCGCCAGCAGCCAAGGTTGGGGTAAGGTCACAGATACGCAGTATTTT

v_call: TRBV7-3
clone_size: .
j_call: TRBJ2-1
d_call: .
cdr3_aa: CATHNQMGIGNEQFF
cdr3_nt: TGTGCCACCCACAACCAAATGGGGATAGGTAATGAGCAGTTCTTC

v_call: TRBV29-1
clone_size: .
j_call: TRBJ1-1
d_call: .
cdr3_aa: CSTARTVQNTEAFF
cdr3_nt: TGCAGCACCGCCCGAACCGTACAGAACACTGAAGCTTTCTTT

v_call: TRBV30
clone_size: .
j_call: TRBJ1-2
d_call: .
cdr3_aa: CAWARGHNYGYTF
cdr3_nt: TGTGCCTGGGCCAGGGGTCATAACTATGGCTACACCTTC

v_call: TRBV30
clone_size: .
j_call: TRBJ2-5
d_call: .
cdr3_aa: CAWTVRGAGYGETQYF
cdr3_nt: TGTGCCTGGACGGTACGAGGGGCGGGATACGGAGAGACCCAGTACTTC

v_call: TRBV11-2
clone_size: .
j_call: TRBJ1-2
d_call: TRBD1
cdr3_aa: CASSSSDRMGYTF
cdr3_nt: TGTGCCAGCAGCTCTTCGGACAGGATGGGCTACACCTTC

v_call: TRBV7-6
clone_size: .
j_call: TRBJ2-7
d_call: .
cdr3_aa: CASSQLEGGEQYF
cdr3_nt: TGTGCCAGCAGCCAACTTGAGGGGGGCGAGCAGTACTTC

v_call: TRBV19
clone_size: .
j_call: TRBJ2-3
d_call: .
cdr3_aa: CASSPMGQNTDTQYF
cdr3_nt: TGTGCCAGTAGCCCGATGGGTCAGAACACAGATACGCAGTATTTT

v_call: TRBV5-4
clone_size: .
j_call: TRBJ2-1
d_call: .
cdr3_aa: CASSLAGRADEQFF
cdr3_nt: TGTGCCAGCAGCTTGGCCGGACGGGCGGATGAGCAGTTCTTC

v_call: TRBV25-1
clone_size: .
j_call: TRBJ1-5
d_call: .
cdr3_aa: CASSEYRKSNQPQHF
cdr3_nt: TGTGCCAGCAGTGAATATCGGAAGTCCAATCAGCCCCAGCATTTT

v_call: TRBV19
clone_size: few
j_call: TRBJ1-1
d_call: .
cdr3_aa: CASVSRTEEAFF
cdr3_nt: TGTGCCTCGGTGAGTAGGACAGAAGAAGCTTTCTTT

v_call: TRBV5-1
clone_size: .
j_call: TRBJ2-1
d_call: .
cdr3_aa: CASKNSRDHNEQFF
cdr3_nt: TGCGCCAGTAAAAATTCCCGGGACCACAATGAGCAGTTCTTC

v_call: TRBV7-9
clone_size: .
j_call: TRBJ1-3
d_call: .
cdr3_aa: CASSAPGVGGNTIYF
cdr3_nt: TGTGCCAGCAGCGCCCCGGGGGTCGGGGGAAACACCATATATTTT

v_call: TRBV7-3
clone_size: .
j_call: TRBJ2-5
d_call: TRBD1
cdr3_aa: CASSLNPGQGGETQYF
cdr3_nt: TGTGCCAGCAGCTTAAACCCCGGACAGGGAGGCGAGACCCAGTACTTC

v_call: TRBV5-1
clone_size: .
j_call: TRBJ2-2
d_call: .
cdr3_aa: CASSSGTLTGELFF
cdr3_nt: TGCGCCAGCAGCTCCGGGACCCTCACCGGGGAGCTGTTTTTT

v_call: TRBV7-2
clone_size: .
j_call: TRBJ2-7
d_call: TRBD2
cdr3_aa: CASSSGIAGSYEQYF
cdr3_nt: TGTGCCAGCAGCTCGGGAATAGCGGGAAGTTACGAGCAGTACTTC

v_call: TRBV9
clone_size: .
j_call: TRBJ2-5
d_call: TRBD2
cdr3_aa: CASSAIAGLQETQYF
cdr3_nt: TGTGCCAGCAGCGCCATAGCGGGACTTCAAGAGACCCAGTACTTC

v_call: TRBV15
clone_size: .
j_call: TRBJ2-3
d_call: .
cdr3_aa: CATSRSSGVNTDTQYF
cdr3_nt: TGTGCCACCAGCAGGAGCTCAGGGGTTAATACAGATACGCAGTATTTT

v_call: TRBV18
clone_size: once
j_call: TRBJ2-4
d_call: TRBD2
cdr3_aa: CASSPTAAGGGNIQYF
cdr3_nt: TGTGCCAGCTCACCAACTGCAGCGGGAGGGGGGAACATTCAGTACTTC

v_call: TRBV5-1
clone_size: .
j_call: TRBJ2-3
d_call: .
cdr3_aa: CASSRDTLRTDTQYF
cdr3_nt: TGCGCCAGCAGCAGGGACACCCTTCGCACAGATACGCAGTATTTT

v_call: TRBV14
clone_size: .
j_call: TRBJ1-1
d_call: TRBD1
cdr3_aa: CASSYNPGQGTVNTEAFF
cdr3_nt: TGTGCCAGCAGCTACAACCCGGGACAGGGCACGGTGAACACTGAAGCTTTCTTT

v_call: TRBV28
clone_size: .
j_call: TRBJ1-2
d_call: .
cdr3_aa: CASSFAGGEANYGYTF
cdr3_nt: TGTGCCAGCAGTTTTGCAGGTGGGGAAGCTAACTATGGCTACACCTTC

v_call: TRBV5-4
clone_size: .
j_call: TRBJ2-7
d_call: TRBD1
cdr3_aa: CASSRGQGPYEQYF
cdr3_nt: TGTGCCAGCAGCCGAGGACAGGGACCCTACGAGCAGTACTTC

v_call: TRBV4-2
clone_size: .
j_call: TRBJ2-5
d_call: TRBD2
cdr3_aa: CASSLGLAGASQETQYF
cdr3_nt: TGTGCCAGCAGCCTCGGACTAGCGGGAGCTTCACAAGAGACCCAGTACTTC

v_call: TRBV30
clone_size: .
j_call: TRBJ2-1
d_call: TRBD2
cdr3_aa: CAWNQLAGGPNEQFF
cdr3_nt: TGTGCCTGGAACCAACTAGCGGGAGGGCCGAATGAGCAGTTCTTC

v_call: TRBV6-1
clone_size: .
j_call: TRBJ2-7
d_call: .
cdr3_aa: CASLRDYTYEQYF
cdr3_nt: TGTGCCAGCTTGAGAGACTACACCTACGAGCAGTACTTC

v_call: TRBV30
clone_size: .
j_call: TRBJ1-1
d_call: .
cdr3_aa: CAWSVFVRVRLNTEAFF
cdr3_nt: TGTGCCTGGAGTGTATTTGTCCGGGTCAGGCTGAACACTGAAGCTTTCTTT

v_call: TRBV5-1
clone_size: once
j_call: TRBJ1-1
d_call: .
cdr3_aa: CASSLDNLNAEAFF
cdr3_nt: TGCGCCAGCAGCTTGGACAATCTGAACGCTGAAGCTTTCTTT

v_call: TRBV7-9
clone_size: .
j_call: TRBJ1-2
d_call: TRBD1
cdr3_aa: CASSSPGQGGTNGARGYTF
cdr3_nt: TGTGCCAGCAGCTCACCGGGACAGGGGGGGACCAACGGAGCTAGAGGCTACACCTTC

v_call: TRBV30
clone_size: .
j_call: TRBJ2-2
d_call: .
cdr3_aa: CAWSVGVYTGELFF
cdr3_nt: TGTGCCTGGAGTGTAGGGGTCTACACCGGGGAGCTGTTTTTT

v_call: TRBV5-1
clone_size: .
j_call: TRBJ1-2
d_call: TRBD1
cdr3_aa: CASSFGTGERGYTF
cdr3_nt: TGCGCCAGCAGCTTCGGGACAGGGGAGCGTGGCTACACCTTC

v_call: TRBV7-3
clone_size: .
j_call: TRBJ1-2
d_call: TRBD1
cdr3_aa: CASSLTGTGEDGYTF
cdr3_nt: TGTGCCAGCAGCTTAACCGGGACAGGGGAAGATGGCTACACCTTC

v_call: TRBV28
clone_size: .
j_call: TRBJ1-2
d_call: TRBD1
cdr3_aa: CASSLSGGILYGYTF
cdr3_nt: TGTGCCAGCAGTTTATCAGGGGGGATACTCTATGGCTACACCTTC

v_call: TRBV6-1
clone_size: .
j_call: TRBJ2-3
d_call: .
cdr3_aa: CASSEGTMSSTDTQYF
cdr3_nt: TGTGCCAGCAGTGAAGGGACAATGTCTAGCACAGATACGCAGTATTTT

v_call: TRBV7-2
clone_size: .
j_call: TRBJ1-2
d_call: TRBD1
cdr3_aa: CASRPGGDRPYGYTF
cdr3_nt: TGTGCCAGCAGACCAGGGGGTGACCGCCCCTATGGCTACACCTTC

v_call: TRBV6-1
clone_size: .
j_call: TRBJ1-1
d_call: .
cdr3_aa: CASSERVESEAFF
cdr3_nt: TGTGCCAGCAGTGAAAGGGTAGAAAGCGAAGCTTTCTTT

v_call: TRBV2
clone_size: .
j_call: TRBJ2-2
d_call: .
cdr3_aa: CASTGLHHGELFF
cdr3_nt: TGTGCCAGCACGGGGCTCCATCACGGGGAGCTGTTTTTT

v_call: TRBV5-1
clone_size: .
j_call: TRBJ2-7
d_call: .
cdr3_aa: CASSLGGTSSYEQYF
cdr3_nt: TGCGCCAGCAGCTTGGGCGGTACAAGCTCCTACGAGCAGTACTTC

v_call: TRBV6-1
clone_size: .
j_call: TRBJ1-2
d_call: .
cdr3_aa: CASPGAGIGGYTF
cdr3_nt: TGTGCCAGCCCCGGGGCGGGAATCGGTGGCTACACCTTC

v_call: TRBV5-1
clone_size: .
j_call: TRBJ2-1
d_call: TRBD1
cdr3_aa: CASSGGTGDPHSYNEQFF
cdr3_nt: TGCGCCAGCAGCGGCGGGACAGGGGATCCGCACTCCTACAATGAGCAGTTCTTC

v_call: TRBV28
clone_size: .
j_call: TRBJ2-7
d_call: TRBD1
cdr3_aa: CASTPGTVYEQYF
cdr3_nt: TGTGCCAGCACCCCCGGGACAGTCTACGAGCAGTACTTC

v_call: TRBV7-9
clone_size: .
j_call: TRBJ2-7
d_call: .
cdr3_aa: CASSLAQWYEQYF
cdr3_nt: TGTGCCAGCAGCTTAGCGCAATGGTACGAGCAGTACTTC

v_call: TRBV28
clone_size: .
j_call: TRBJ1-2
d_call: TRBD1
cdr3_aa: CASGVPGQTASGYTF
cdr3_nt: TGTGCCAGCGGGGTACCGGGACAGACTGCTTCTGGCTACACCTTC

v_call: TRBV9
clone_size: .
j_call: TRBJ2-3
d_call: TRBD2
cdr3_aa: CASSVVLAGGTDTQYF
cdr3_nt: TGTGCCAGCAGCGTAGTTCTAGCGGGAGGCACAGATACGCAGTATTTT